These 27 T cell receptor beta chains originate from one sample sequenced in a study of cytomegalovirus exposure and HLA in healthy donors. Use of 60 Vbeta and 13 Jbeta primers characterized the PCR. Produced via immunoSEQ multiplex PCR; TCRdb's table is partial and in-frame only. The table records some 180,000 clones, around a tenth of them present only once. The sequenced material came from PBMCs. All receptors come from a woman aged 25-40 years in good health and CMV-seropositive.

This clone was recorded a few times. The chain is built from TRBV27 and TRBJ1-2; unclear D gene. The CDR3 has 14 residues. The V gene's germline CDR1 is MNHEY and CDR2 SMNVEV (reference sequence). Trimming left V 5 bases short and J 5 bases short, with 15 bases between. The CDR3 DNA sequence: TGTGCCAGCAGTCCCCGGGTCGACCCTTATGGCTACACCTTC. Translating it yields CASSPRVDPYGYTF.

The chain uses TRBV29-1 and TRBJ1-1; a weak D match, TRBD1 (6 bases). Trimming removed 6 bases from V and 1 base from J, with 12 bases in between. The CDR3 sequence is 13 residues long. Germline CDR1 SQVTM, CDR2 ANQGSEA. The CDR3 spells CSVRDTWNTEAFF. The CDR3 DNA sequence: TGCAGCGTCCGGGACACTTGGAACACTGAAGCTTTCTTT.

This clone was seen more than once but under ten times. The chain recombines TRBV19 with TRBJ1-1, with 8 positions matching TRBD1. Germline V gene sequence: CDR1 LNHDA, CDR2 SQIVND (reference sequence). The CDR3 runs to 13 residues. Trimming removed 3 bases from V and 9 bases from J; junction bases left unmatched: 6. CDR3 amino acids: CASSIRGQGKAFF. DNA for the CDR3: TGTGCCAGTAGTATCAGGGGGCAGGGAAAAGCTTTCTTT.

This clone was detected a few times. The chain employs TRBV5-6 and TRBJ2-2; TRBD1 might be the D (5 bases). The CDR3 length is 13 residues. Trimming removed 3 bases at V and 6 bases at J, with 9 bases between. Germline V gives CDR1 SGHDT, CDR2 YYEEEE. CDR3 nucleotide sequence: TGTGCCAGCAGCTATGACAGTCCCGGGGAGCTGTTTTTT. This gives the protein CASSYDSPGELFF.

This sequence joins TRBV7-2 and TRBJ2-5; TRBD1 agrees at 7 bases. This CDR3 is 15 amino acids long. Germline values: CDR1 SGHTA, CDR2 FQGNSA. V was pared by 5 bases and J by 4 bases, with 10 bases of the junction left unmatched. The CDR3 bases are TGTGCCAGCAGCGCGGACACAAGGGACAGAGAGACCCAGTACTTC. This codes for CASSADTRDRETQYF.

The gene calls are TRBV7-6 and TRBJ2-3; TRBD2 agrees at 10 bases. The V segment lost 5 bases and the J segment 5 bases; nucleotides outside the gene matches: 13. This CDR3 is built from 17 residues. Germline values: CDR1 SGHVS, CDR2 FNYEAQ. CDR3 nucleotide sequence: TGTGCCAGCAGCCGGCGACCTAGCGGGAGTACGGAAGATACGCAGTATTTT. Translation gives CASSRRPSGSTEDTQYF. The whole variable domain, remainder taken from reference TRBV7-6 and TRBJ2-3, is GAGVSQSPRYKVTKRGQDVALRCDPISGHVSLYWYRQALGQGPEFLTYFNYEAQQDKSGLPNDRFSAERPEGSISTLTIQRTEQRDSAMYRCASSRRPSGSTEDTQYFGPGTRLTVL.

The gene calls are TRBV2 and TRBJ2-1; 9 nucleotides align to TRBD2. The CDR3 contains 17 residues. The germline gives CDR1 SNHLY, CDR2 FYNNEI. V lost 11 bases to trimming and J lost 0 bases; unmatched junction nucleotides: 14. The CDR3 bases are TGTGCCGTTGGGGGCTCAGCGGGAGGCAGCTCCTACAATGAGCAGTTCTTC. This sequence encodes CAVGGSAGGSSYNEQFF.

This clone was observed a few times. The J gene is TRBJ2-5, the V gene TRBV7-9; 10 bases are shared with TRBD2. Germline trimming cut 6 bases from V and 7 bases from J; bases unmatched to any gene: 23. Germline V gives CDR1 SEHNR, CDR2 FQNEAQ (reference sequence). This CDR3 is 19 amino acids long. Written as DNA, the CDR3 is TGTGCCAGCAGAACACAGAATCCTAGAGCGGGAGGGTTAATTGGGACCCAGTACTTC. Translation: CASRTQNPRAGGLIGTQYF.

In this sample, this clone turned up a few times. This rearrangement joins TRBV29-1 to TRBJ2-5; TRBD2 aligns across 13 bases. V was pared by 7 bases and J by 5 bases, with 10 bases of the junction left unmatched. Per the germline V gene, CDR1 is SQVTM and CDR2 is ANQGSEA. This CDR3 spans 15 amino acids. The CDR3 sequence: CSGQLAGGPQETQYF. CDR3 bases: TGCAGCGGTCAACTAGCGGGAGGGCCACAGGAGACCCAGTACTTC. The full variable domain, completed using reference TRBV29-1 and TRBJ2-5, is SAVISQKPSRDICQRGTSLTIQCQVDSQVTMMFWYRQQPGQSLTLIATANQGSEATYESGFVIDKFPISRPNLTFSTLTVSNMSPEDSSIYLCSGQLAGGPQETQYFGPGTRLLVL.

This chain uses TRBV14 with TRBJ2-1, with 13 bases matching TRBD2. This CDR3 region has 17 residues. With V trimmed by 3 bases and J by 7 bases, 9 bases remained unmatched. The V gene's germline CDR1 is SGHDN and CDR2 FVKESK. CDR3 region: CASSQSRLAGGRNEQFF. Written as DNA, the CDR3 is TGTGCCAGCAGCCAGTCTCGACTAGCGGGAGGCAGGAATGAGCAGTTCTTC.

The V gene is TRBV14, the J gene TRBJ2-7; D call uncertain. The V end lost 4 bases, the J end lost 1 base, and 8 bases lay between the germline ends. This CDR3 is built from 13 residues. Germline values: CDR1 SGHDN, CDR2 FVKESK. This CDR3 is CASSLTASYEQYF. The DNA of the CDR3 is TGTGCCAGCAGCCTAACAGCTTCCTACGAGCAGTACTTC.

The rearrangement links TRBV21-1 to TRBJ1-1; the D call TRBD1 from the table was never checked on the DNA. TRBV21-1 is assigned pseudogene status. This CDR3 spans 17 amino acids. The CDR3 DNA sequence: TGTGCCAGCAGCAAGCCGGTCCTTGACAGGGAGGACACTGAAGCTTTCTTT. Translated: CASSKPVLDREDTEAFF.

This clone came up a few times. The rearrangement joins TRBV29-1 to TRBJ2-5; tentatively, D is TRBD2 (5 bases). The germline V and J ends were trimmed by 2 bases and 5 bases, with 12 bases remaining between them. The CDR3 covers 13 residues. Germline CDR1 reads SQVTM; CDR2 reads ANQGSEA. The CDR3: CSVEREIRETQYF. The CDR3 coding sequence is TGCAGCGTTGAAAGGGAGATTAGGGAGACCCAGTACTTC.

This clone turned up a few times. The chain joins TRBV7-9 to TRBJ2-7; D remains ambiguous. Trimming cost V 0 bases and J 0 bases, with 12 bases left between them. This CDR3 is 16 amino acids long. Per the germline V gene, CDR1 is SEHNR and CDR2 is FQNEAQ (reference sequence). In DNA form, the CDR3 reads TGTGCCAGCAGCTTAGCGTCACAGACGCTCTCCTACGAGCAGTACTTC. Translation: CASSLASQTLSYEQYF. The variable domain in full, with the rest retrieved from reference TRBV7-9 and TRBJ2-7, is DTGVSQNPRHKITKRGQNVTFRCDPISEHNRLYWYRQTLGQGPEFLTYFQNEAQLEKSRLLSDRFSAERPKGSFSTLEIQRTEQGDSAMYLCASSLASQTLSYEQYFGPGTRLTVT.

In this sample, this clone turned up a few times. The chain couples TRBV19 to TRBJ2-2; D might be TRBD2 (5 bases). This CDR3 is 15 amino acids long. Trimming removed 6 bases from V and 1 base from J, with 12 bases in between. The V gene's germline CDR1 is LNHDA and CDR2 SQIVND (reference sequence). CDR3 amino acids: CASRPRTLNTGELFF. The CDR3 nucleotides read TGTGCCAGTAGGCCAAGGACTCTGAACACCGGGGAGCTGTTTTTT.

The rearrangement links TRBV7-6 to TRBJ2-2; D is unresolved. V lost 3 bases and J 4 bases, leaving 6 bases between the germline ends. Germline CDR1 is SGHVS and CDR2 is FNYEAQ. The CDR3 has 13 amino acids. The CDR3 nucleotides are TGTGCCAGCAGCTTGAGCGTCACCGGGGAGCTGTTTTTT. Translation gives CASSLSVTGELFF.

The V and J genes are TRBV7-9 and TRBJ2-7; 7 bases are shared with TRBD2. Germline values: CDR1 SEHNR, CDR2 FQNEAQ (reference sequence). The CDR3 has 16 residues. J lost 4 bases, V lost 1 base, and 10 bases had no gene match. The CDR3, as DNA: TGTGCCAGCAGCTTAGGGTCGGGGGGACTCCTTTACGAGCAGTACTTC. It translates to CASSLGSGGLLYEQYF.

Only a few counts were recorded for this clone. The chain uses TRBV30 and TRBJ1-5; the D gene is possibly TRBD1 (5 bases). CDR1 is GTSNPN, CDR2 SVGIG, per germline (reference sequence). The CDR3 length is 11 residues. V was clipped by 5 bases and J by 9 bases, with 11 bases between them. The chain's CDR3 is CAWGAGGPQHF. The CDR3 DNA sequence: TGTGCCTGGGGGGCAGGTGGGCCCCAGCATTTT.

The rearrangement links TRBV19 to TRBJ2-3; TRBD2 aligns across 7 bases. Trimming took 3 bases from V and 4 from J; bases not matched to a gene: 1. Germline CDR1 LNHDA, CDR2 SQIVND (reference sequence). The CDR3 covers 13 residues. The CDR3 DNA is TGTGCCAGTAGTATTGGGGGGGCAGATACGCAGTATTTT. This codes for CASSIGGADTQYF. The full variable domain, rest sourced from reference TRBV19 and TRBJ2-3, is DGGITQSPKYLFRKEGQNVTLSCEQNLNHDAMYWYRQDPGQGLRLIYYSQIVNDFQKGDIAEGYSVSREKKESFPLTVTSAQKNPTAFYLCASSIGGADTQYFGPGTRLTVL.

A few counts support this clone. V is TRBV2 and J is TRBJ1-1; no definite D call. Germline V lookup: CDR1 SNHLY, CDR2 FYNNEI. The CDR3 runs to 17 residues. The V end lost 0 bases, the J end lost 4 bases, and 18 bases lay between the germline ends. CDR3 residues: CASSEAEQWGDTTEAFF. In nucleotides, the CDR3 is TGTGCCAGCAGTGAAGCCGAACAGTGGGGAGATACCACTGAAGCTTTCTTT.

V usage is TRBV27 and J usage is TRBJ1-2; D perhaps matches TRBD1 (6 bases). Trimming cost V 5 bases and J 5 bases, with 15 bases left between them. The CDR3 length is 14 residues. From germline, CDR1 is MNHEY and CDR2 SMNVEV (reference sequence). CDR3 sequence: CASSRTDSSYGYTF. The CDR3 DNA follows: TGTGCCAGCAGTCGAACGGACAGTTCTTATGGCTACACCTTC.

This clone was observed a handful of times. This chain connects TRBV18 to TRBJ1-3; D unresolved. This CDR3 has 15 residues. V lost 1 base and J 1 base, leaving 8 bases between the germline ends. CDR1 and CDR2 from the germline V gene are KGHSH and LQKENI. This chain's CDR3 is CASSPLPRSGNTIYF. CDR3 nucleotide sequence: TGTGCCAGCTCACCACTACCGAGGTCTGGAAACACCATATATTTT. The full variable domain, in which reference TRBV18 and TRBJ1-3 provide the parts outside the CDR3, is NAGVMQNPRHLVRRRGQEARLRCSPMKGHSHVYWYRQLPEEGLKFMVYLQKENIIDESGMPKERFSAEFPKEGPSILRIQQVVRGDSAAYFCASSPLPRSGNTIYFGEGSWLTVV.

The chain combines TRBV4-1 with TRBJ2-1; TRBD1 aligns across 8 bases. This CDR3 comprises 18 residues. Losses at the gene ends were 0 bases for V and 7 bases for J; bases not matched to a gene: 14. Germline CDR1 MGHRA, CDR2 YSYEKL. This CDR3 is CASSQEPGQGGLWNEQFF. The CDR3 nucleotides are TGCGCCAGCAGCCAAGAACCAGGACAGGGAGGTTTATGGAATGAGCAGTTCTTC.

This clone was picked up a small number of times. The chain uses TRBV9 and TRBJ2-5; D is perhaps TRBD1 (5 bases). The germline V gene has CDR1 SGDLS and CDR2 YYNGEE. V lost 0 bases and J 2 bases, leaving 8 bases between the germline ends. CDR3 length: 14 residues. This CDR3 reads CASSVEAGQETQYF. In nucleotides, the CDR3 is TGTGCCAGCAGCGTAGAAGCAGGGCAAGAGACCCAGTACTTC.

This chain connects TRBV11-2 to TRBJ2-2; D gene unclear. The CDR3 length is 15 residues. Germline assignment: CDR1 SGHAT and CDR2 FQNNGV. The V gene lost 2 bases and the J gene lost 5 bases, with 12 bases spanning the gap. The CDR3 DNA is TGTGCCAGCAGCTTATTGAGCGTGTCGACCGGGGAGCTGTTTTTT. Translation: CASSLLSVSTGELFF.

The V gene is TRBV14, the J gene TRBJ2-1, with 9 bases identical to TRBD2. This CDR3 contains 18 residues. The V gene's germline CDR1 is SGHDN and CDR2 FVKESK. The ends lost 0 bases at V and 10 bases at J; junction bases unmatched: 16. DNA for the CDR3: TGTGCCAGCAGCCAAGATAATGCACTAGCGGGCGTTAGCAGCGAGCAGTTCTTC. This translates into CASSQDNALAGVSSEQFF.

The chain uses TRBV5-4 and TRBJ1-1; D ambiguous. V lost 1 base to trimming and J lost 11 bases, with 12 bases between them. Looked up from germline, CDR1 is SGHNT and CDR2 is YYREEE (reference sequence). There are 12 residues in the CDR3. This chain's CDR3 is CASSLFPSGAFF. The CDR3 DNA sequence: TGTGCCAGCAGCTTGTTCCCCTCGGGGGCTTTCTTT.